This TCR beta chain was recorded in a study of Ad26.COV2.S vaccination and SARS-CoV-2 variants. Whole-study context: The study gave Ad26.COV2.S intramuscularly, once or twice 56 days apart. Study observations and caveats: CD8+ and CD4+ T cells specific for spike reportedly responded with substantial breadth after vaccination.

The CDR3 runs 13 residues. V lost 3 bases, J lost 2 bases, and 8 bases lay in between. From germline, CDR1 is GTSNPN and CDR2 SVGIG (reference sequence). Regarding this clone: Its antigen remains unidentified. Other DNA sequences in the same sample also yield this CDR3.

The table came from immunoSEQ multiplex PCR; TCRdb's copy has only in-frame clones and leaves some out. In the table there are about 460,000 clones, 80% to 90% of which are singletons. Treatment specified: some 20 received Ad26.COV2.S at low or high dose, single or two shots; about 5 received placebo; per-sample allocation not given. Samples came from day 63 after the first vaccine or placebo injection. The clonotype originates from a person between 18 and 59 years old who received the Ad26.COV2.S COVID-19 vaccine or a placebo. The specimen was peripheral blood, collected in a trial of Ad26.COV2.S vaccine versus placebo. The chain recombines TRBV30 with TRBJ1-5; no reliable D call. CDR3 region: CAWSARGNQPQHF. In DNA, the CDR3 is TGTGCCTGGAGCGCTAGAGGCAATCAGCCCCAGCATTTT.